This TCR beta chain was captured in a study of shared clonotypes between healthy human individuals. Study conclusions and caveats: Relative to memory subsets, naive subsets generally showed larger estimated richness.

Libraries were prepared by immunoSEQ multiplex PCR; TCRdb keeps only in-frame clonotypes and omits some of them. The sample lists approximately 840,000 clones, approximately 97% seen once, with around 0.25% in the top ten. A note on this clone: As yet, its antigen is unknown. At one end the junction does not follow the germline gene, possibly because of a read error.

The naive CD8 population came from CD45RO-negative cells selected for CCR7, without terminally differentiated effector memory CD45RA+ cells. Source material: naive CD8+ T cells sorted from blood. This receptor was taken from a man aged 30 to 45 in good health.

CDR3 region: CASSLGTIASKYF. The CDR3 bases are TGTGCCAGCAGTTTAGGGACTATCGCCTCTAAGTACTTC. V is TRBV11-2 and J is TRBJ2-7; the match to TRBD2 covers 7 bases. This CDR3 spans 13 amino acids. Germline CDR1 reads SGHAT; CDR2 reads FQNNGV.